Listed below are T cell receptor beta chains from one sample, sequenced in a study of blood T cell repertoires in COVID-19. Repertoires were generated with immunoSEQ multiplex PCR, while TCRdb's copy carries only in-frame clones and drops some. The sample records 100,000 to 150,000 clones, approximately 74% being singletons. Sequencing input: peripheral blood. The receptors were gathered from a man aged 55 to 70 with acute or convalescent COVID-19. Each CDR3 is given with its conserved first and last residue. A D gene is named only where the DNA matches it firmly. Rows give clone size only sometimes, using once, few, many, or a class for an expanded clone.

TRBJ1-5	.	TRBV6-5	TRBD1	CASGQDRELGQPQHF	TGTGCCAGCGGACAGGACAGGGAGTTAGGGCAGCCCCAGCATTTT
TRBJ2-5	.	TRBV2	.	CASSVRGETQYF	TGTGCCAGCAGTGTCAGGGGAGAGACCCAGTACTTC
TRBJ1-5	.	TRBV7-9	.	CASQGEVNQPQHF	TGTGCCAGCCAAGGAGAAGTCAATCAGCCCCAGCATTTT
TRBJ2-5	.	TRBV25-1	.	CASREGAQETQYF	TGTGCCAGCAGGGAGGGGGCCCAAGAGACCCAGTACTTC
TRBJ2-3	few	TRBV11-3	.	CASSRTASTDTQYF	TGTGCCAGCAGCCGGACAGCTAGCACAGATACGCAGTATTTT
TRBJ2-3	.	TRBV6-1	TRBD1	CASSGRPWAGGDTDTQYF	TGTGCCAGCAGTGGGCGACCCTGGGCAGGGGGTGATACAGATACGCAGTATTTT
TRBJ2-2	.	TRBV7-3	TRBD1	CASSLLRGSGELFF	TGTGCCAGCAGCTTACTCAGGGGGTCCGGGGAGCTGTTTTTT
TRBJ2-7	.	TRBV18	.	CASSQKTGTVSYEQYF	TGTGCCAGCTCACAAAAAACCGGGACTGTCTCCTACGAGCAGTACTTC
TRBJ1-1	.	TRBV6-6	TRBD1	CASREGQATQAFF	TGTGCCAGCAGGGAAGGACAGGCAACCCAAGCTTTCTTT
TRBJ2-2	.	TRBV27	TRBD1	CASRRQGIGTGELFF	TGTGCCAGCAGGCGACAGGGGATAGGGACCGGGGAGCTGTTTTTT
TRBJ2-1	.	TRBV4-1	.	CASSSSAVSSYNEQFF	TGCGCCAGCAGCTCATCGGCGGTAAGCTCCTACAATGAGCAGTTCTTC
TRBJ2-7	.	TRBV18	TRBD2	CASSPQASGGTEQYF	TGTGCCAGCTCACCACAGGCTAGCGGGGGGACCGAGCAGTACTTC
TRBJ1-2	.	TRBV18	.	CASSLQTGTSAANYGYTF	TGTGCCAGCTCGCTGCAAACAGGGACGTCAGCAGCTAACTATGGCTACACCTTC
TRBJ2-7	.	TRBV15	TRBD2	CATSRAAGEGFYEQYF	TGTGCCACCAGCAGAGCCGCCGGGGAGGGTTTCTACGAGCAGTACTTC
TRBJ1-6	.	TRBV4-1	TRBD1	CASSPYRDSTNSPLHF	TGCGCCAGCAGCCCTTACCGGGACAGTACAAATTCACCCCTCCACTTT
TRBJ1-2	.	TRBV6-5	.	CASRPGTPGNGYTF	TGTGCCAGCAGACCAGGGACACCTGGCAACGGCTACACCTTC